The entry below gives a single TCR beta chain sequence along with its context. Its antigen is not yet known. No much larger clone is present one base from it, and per-base qualities are unavailable. Sequences KGHDR (CDR1) and SFDVKD (CDR2) are obtained from the germline V gene. V is reduced by 9 bases and J by 1 base, leaving a spacing of 23 bases between them. Taken from cysteine to phenylalanine, the CDR3 has 18 residues. Just CDR3 DNA is preserved here, 54 bases in frame from base 1. TCRbeta CDR3 regions were sequenced with the immunoSEQ Assay. After extraction, genomic DNA underwent amplification by bias-controlled multiplex PCR, followed by high-throughput sequencing. The study's processing was this. Collapsing and filtering of sequences were performed to quantify the absolute abundance of each unique TCRbeta CDR3 region. T cell fraction was estimated by normalizing TCRbeta template counts to usable DNA, which was measured by amplifying reference genes present in all nucleated cells. Repertoire TCRs were annotated as SARS-CoV-2-specific by exact matching of V gene, CDR3 amino acid sequence and J gene to a known reactive TCR set. The reference SARS-CoV-2 TCR set was obtained from MIRA and was filtered for enrichment in COVID-19-positive ImmuneCODE repertoires, whereby public or cross-reactive TCRs were removed. Based on the MIRA antigens, annotated TCRs were further analysed at the level of specific ORF or position within ORF. Breadth was defined as the number of annotated unique rearrangements divided by the total number of unique productive rearrangements, and depth was defined as the summed frequency of the annotated unique rearrangements. TCR breadth was compared between groups using two-sided Wilcoxon rank-sum tests. TCRdb stores this immuneACCESS table with in-frame sequences only. Part of the clones is absent; in the studies checked, under half of the shortfall reflects unresolved V genes, and no reason is known for the rest. Clonal size and the V and J genes are those of that table, whereas D and trimming came from the DNA. Here the sample has a few hundred thousand clones; more than 75% occur a single time. Around 3.6% of the sample comes from the top ten.

The sample originates from a study of Ad26.COV2.S vaccination and SARS-CoV-2 variants (dated by TCRdb to about 2021). The study in broad terms: Vaccine-arm donors were drawn from COV1001, a multicentre, randomized, double-blind, placebo-controlled phase I-IIa trial of Ad26.COV2.S in healthy adults. Dosing of Ad26.COV2.S was intramuscular, at either 5x10^10 or 1x10^11 viral particles, delivered as one shot or as two shots spaced 56 days apart. The specificity and breadth of SARS-CoV-2-reactive T cell receptors after Ad26.COV2.S vaccination were assessed by TCRbeta repertoire sequencing. The TCR-sequenced set comprised about 32 samples: approximately 19 Ad26.COV2.S vaccine recipients, 5 placebo recipients and 8 SARS-CoV-2 convalescent individuals. Trial participants were randomized into five groups of five, in which low-dose or high-dose Ad26.COV2.S was given once or twice, or placebo was given on both occasions. Investigators remained blinded to trial group allocation during experiments and outcome assessment.

In light of the paper, this sample's treatment or condition label describes: 15 to 20 received Ad26.COV2.S at low or high dose, single or two shots; about 5 received placebo; per-sample allocation not given. For vaccine and placebo recipients, the sequenced repertoires came from samples collected on day 63 after the first injection. Between 29 July and 7 August 2020, Cohort 1b enrolled about two dozen adults aged 18-55 years at one site in Boston, USA. Ad26.COV2.S consisted of a replication-incompetent adenovirus type 26 vector by which a prefusion-stabilized SARS-CoV-2 spike protein from the original Wuhan strain was expressed. General study outcomes and caveats: Ad26.COV2.S recipients had higher spike-specific TCR breadth than placebo recipients (P = 0.0014). The study was not powered to compare responses between vaccine doses or regimens. Non-spike TCR breadth was comparable between vaccine and placebo recipients, consistent with the vaccine containing only spike. It was noted by the authors that total T cell responses may have been underestimated by the TCR breadth and depth analyses. Substantial breadth of spike-specific CD8+ and CD4+ T cell responses was reported after vaccination.

The sequence came from a person between 18 and 59 years old who received the Ad26.COV2.S COVID-19 vaccine or a placebo. The V and J genes are TRBV24-1 and TRBJ1-4; matching of 5 bases hints at TRBD1 as the D gene. The sample here was peripheral blood, taken in a trial of Ad26.COV2.S vaccine versus placebo. The DNA sequence follows: TGTGCCACCCCGATCGGGATCAAGGGGTCGGTAACTAATGAAAAACTGTTTTTT. The encoded protein is CATPIGIKGSVTNEKLFF.